These 25 T cell receptor beta chains were all obtained from the same sample, sequenced in a study of control samples from healthy donors and cancer patients. TCRdb's table, derived via immunoSEQ multiplex PCR, lists solely in-frame clones and lacks some. The repertoire has 40,000 to 55,000 clones, roughly three quarters of them found once; the top ten carry under 20%. Sequenced: formalin-fixed, paraffin-embedded tissue. The receptors here all came from a male donor with melanoma.

This clone has only a few counts. The junction does not match germline at one end; this may be a read error. The V gene is TRBV7-7, the J gene TRBJ2-1; 7 positions agree with TRBD2. Germline V gene lookup returns CDR1 SSHAT and CDR2 FNYEAQ (reference sequence). The CDR3 runs 17 residues. CDR3 loop: CASSSSIGPGGYNEQFF. The CDR3 DNA reads TGTGCTAGCAGCTCGAGTATAGGCCCGGGAGGCTACAATGAGCAGTTCTTC.

The rearrangement joins TRBV7-3 to TRBJ2-3, with no clear D. CDR1 and CDR2 (germline): SGHTA, FQGTGA. This CDR3 region has 13 residues. Trimming took off 5 bases at V and 5 bases at J, with 11 bases between the two ends. The CDR3 coding sequence is TGTGCCAGCAGCCAATCGAGTCGAGATACGCAGTATTTT. This translates into CASSQSSRDTQYF.

V usage is TRBV28 and J usage is TRBJ1-5; D possibly corresponds to TRBD1 (5 bases). The length of the CDR3 is 13 residues. Trimming took off 8 bases at V and 7 bases at J, with 15 bases between the two ends. The germline gives CDR1 MDHEN, CDR2 SYDVKM. CDR3 region: CASGGGAWQPQHF. The CDR3 DNA reads TGTGCCAGCGGAGGAGGGGCTTGGCAGCCCCAGCATTTT. Supplemented by reference TRBV28 and TRBJ1-5, the full variable domain reads DVKVTQSSRYLVKRTGEKVFLECVQDMDHENMFWYRQDPGLGLRLIYFSYDVKMKEKGDIPEGYSVSREKKERFSLILESASTNQTSMYLCASGGGAWQPQHFGDGTRLSIL.

V is TRBV5-1 and J is TRBJ2-2; 7 nucleotides agree with TRBD2. The germline V gene has CDR1 SGHRS and CDR2 YFSETQ. Trimming removed 0 bases from V and 6 bases from J; junction bases left unmatched: 8. This CDR3 comprises 16 residues. In nucleotides, the CDR3 is TGCGCCAGCAGCTTGGGGGATGAACTAGCGTCCGGGGAGCTGTTTTTT. Protein sequence: CASSLGDELASGELFF.

The chain carries TRBV2 and TRBJ1-2; no firm D call. Germline V gene data show CDR1 as SNHLY and CDR2 as FYNNEI. The CDR3 sequence is 15 residues long. Trimming cost V 3 bases and J 4 bases, with 15 bases left between them. CDR3: CASSERTGAFYGYTF. CDR3 in DNA: TGTGCCAGCAGTGAGCGGACGGGAGCCTTCTATGGCTACACCTTC. Looking up the rest from reference TRBV2 and TRBJ1-2 gives the full variable domain: EPEVTQTPSHQVTQMGQEVILRCVPISNHLYFYWYRQILGQKVEFLVSFYNNEISEKSEIFDDQFSVERPDGSNFTLKIRSTKLEDSAMYFCASSERTGAFYGYTFGSGTRLTVV.

The rearrangement uses TRBV19 and TRBJ1-5; no definite D call. The CDR3 length is 15 residues. Between the trimmed V and J ends, which lost 3 bases and 0 bases, there was a span of 9 bases. The V gene's germline CDR1 is LNHDA and CDR2 SQIVND (reference sequence). This CDR3 is CASSMVVNSNQPQHF. CDR3 DNA sequence: TGTGCCAGTAGTATGGTAGTGAATAGCAATCAGCCCCAGCATTTT.

Within the sample, this clone is medium-sized. The chain employs TRBV12-3 or TRBV12-4 and TRBJ1-1; TRBD1 might be the D (6 bases). CDR3 length equals 11 residues. V was clipped by 8 bases and J by 5 bases, with 9 bases between them. CDR3 loop: CASGRGTEAFF. The CDR3 DNA follows: TGTGCCAGCGGCAGGGGTACTGAAGCTTTCTTT.

Comments on this clone: This clone may be a read error of a much larger clone one base away. This sequence joins TRBV7-8 and TRBJ1-2, with 10 bases lining up with TRBD1. Germline lookup yields CDR1 SGHVS and CDR2 FQNEAQ. The CDR3 loop spans 15 amino acids. The CDR3 nucleotides are TGTGCCAGCAACTTAGGACACGGGACAGGGGCCGGCTACACCTTC. Protein product: CASNLGHGTGAGYTF.

The chain couples TRBV10-3 to TRBJ1-5; D gene unclear. The germline V gene encodes CDR1 ENHRY and CDR2 SYGVKD. Trimming cost V 7 bases and J 0 bases, with 7 bases left between them. CDR3 length equals 13 residues. The CDR3 reads CAINPDSNQPQHF. The CDR3 DNA reads as TGTGCCATCAATCCGGATAGCAATCAGCCCCAGCATTTT.

This chain connects TRBV3-1 (or the pseudogene TRBV3-2) to TRBJ2-3, with 10 bases fitting TRBD2. The CDR3 is made up of 16 amino acids. V shed 2 bases and J 4 bases; nucleotides not matched to a gene: 6. Germline V gene lookup returns CDR1 LGHDT and CDR2 YNNKEL (reference sequence). This CDR3 reads CASSQLAGDSSDTQYF. In DNA form, the CDR3 reads TGTGCCAGCAGCCAACTAGCGGGAGATAGTTCAGATACGCAGTATTTT.

This clone turned up a few times. The V gene is TRBV6-5, the J gene TRBJ2-4; 9 nucleotides match TRBD2. The CDR3 loop spans 15 amino acids. Germline trimming cut 4 bases from V and 1 base from J; bases unmatched to any gene: 2. Per the germline V gene, CDR1 is MNHEY and CDR2 is SVGAGI. The CDR3 loop is CASSFGLAAKNIQYF. As DNA, the CDR3 is TGTGCCAGCAGTTTCGGACTAGCGGCCAAAAACATTCAGTACTTC.

The chain has TRBV28 and TRBJ2-1, with 9 bases fitting TRBD1. Germline values: CDR1 MDHEN, CDR2 SYDVKM. With V trimmed by 8 bases and J by 5 bases, 7 bases remained unmatched. The CDR3 covers 14 residues. The CDR3 spells CASHTGTGHNEQFF. As DNA, the CDR3 is TGTGCCAGCCACACCGGGACAGGGCACAATGAGCAGTTCTTC.

The chain couples TRBV6-2 or TRBV6-3 to TRBJ2-6; either TRBD1 or TRBD2 may fit D (5 bases each). Germline V gives CDR1 MNHEY, CDR2 SVGEGT. The CDR3 sequence is 19 residues long. V dropped 0 bases and J dropped 4 bases, with 19 bases sitting between them. The CDR3 is CASSYSMAGQGTGANVLTF. In DNA form, the CDR3 reads TGTGCCAGCAGTTACTCGATGGCGGGTCAGGGAACGGGGGCCAACGTCCTGACTTTC.

The chain employs TRBV6-6 and TRBJ2-1; TRBD1 agrees at 11 bases. The V segment lost 6 bases and the J segment 6 bases; nucleotides outside the gene matches: 4. This CDR3 is 14 amino acids long. Germline values: CDR1 MNHNY, CDR2 SVGAGI (reference sequence). In nucleotides, the CDR3 is TGTGCCAGCAGGACCGGGACAGGGGGCAATGAGCAGTTCTTC. Residues: CASRTGTGGNEQFF.

The chain joins TRBV6-4 to TRBJ1-3; 8 nucleotides match TRBD1. J gave up 11 bases and V 4 bases, and 10 bases lay outside the gene matches. This CDR3 has 14 residues. The germline V gene has CDR1 MRHNA and CDR2 SNTAGT. CDR3 sequence reads: CASSASTGGISIYF. The CDR3 DNA reads TGTGCCAGCAGTGCGTCCACAGGGGGAATCTCCATATATTTT.

This clone was detected once. The chain couples TRBV19 to TRBJ2-1; a possible D gene is TRBD2 (6 bases). V was trimmed by 3 bases and J by 4 bases, leaving 13 bases between them. The CDR3 contains 15 residues. Germline assignment: CDR1 LNHDA and CDR2 SQIVND (reference sequence). The CDR3 DNA is TGTGCCAGTAGTATGGACTGGGCGGGATACAATGAGCAGTTCTTC. Translated: CASSMDWAGYNEQFF.

In its sample, this clone ranks as medium-sized. This same CDR3 is encoded by further DNA sequences in the sample. V gene TRBV10-2 combines with J gene TRBJ1-5; tentatively, D is TRBD1 (5 bases). CDR1 is WSHSY, CDR2 SAAADI, per germline. The V end lost 0 bases, the J end lost 0 bases, and 9 bases lay between the germline ends. CDR3 length equals 16 residues. The CDR3 DNA is TGCGCCAGCAGTGAGTCCCCAGGGAATAGCAATCAGCCCCAGCATTTT. This gives the protein CASSESPGNSNQPQHF.

CDR3 DNA: TGTGCCAGCAGCCAAGGGCAGGGAAAAGAGACCCAGTACTTC. The encoded protein is CASSQGQGKETQYF. The V call is TRBV4-2, the J call TRBJ2-5; possible D gene TRBD1, 5 bases. The CDR3 consists of 14 residues. Per germline, CDR1 LGHNA and CDR2 YNFKEQ. V lost 1 base to trimming and J lost 3 bases, with 9 bases between them.

V and J are TRBV11-2 and TRBJ2-3, with D possibly matching TRBD2 (5 bases). Deletions cut 0 bases from V and 7 bases from J, with 8 bases between. Looked up from germline, CDR1 is SGHAT and CDR2 is FQNNGV. The CDR3 is 13 residues long. CDR3 loop: CASSLEPGNTQYF. The CDR3 coding sequence is TGTGCCAGCAGCTTAGAGCCCGGGAATACGCAGTATTTT.

This clone was recorded many times. Other DNA sequences in the same sample also yield this CDR3. The chain combines TRBV11-2 with TRBJ2-2, with a weak D call TRBD2 (6 bases). Germline CDR1 is SGHAT and CDR2 is FQNNGV. The germline V and J ends were trimmed by 5 bases and 2 bases, with 12 bases remaining between them. This CDR3 contains 15 residues. CDR3 bases: TGTGCCAGCAGCGTTGGGGGACTCAACACCGGGGAGCTGTTTTTT. Protein: CASSVGGLNTGELFF.

This clone has more than one count but fewer than ten. The V and J genes are TRBV2 and TRBJ2-7; D could derive from TRBD1 or TRBD2 (5 bases each). V lost 6 bases to trimming and J lost 3 bases, with 15 bases between them. This CDR3 is built from 14 residues. CDR1 SNHLY and CDR2 FYNNEI come from the germline V gene. The CDR3 protein is CASSSGRSGYEQYF. In nucleotides, the CDR3 is TGTGCCAGCAGCTCAGGGAGAAGTGGCTACGAGCAGTACTTC.

The rearrangement joins TRBV7-3 to TRBJ2-2; D is unresolved. CDR1 and CDR2 (germline): SGHTA, FQGTGA. Trimming removed 1 base from V and 5 bases from J, with 11 bases in between. The CDR3 runs to 15 residues. The CDR3 sequence is CASSLIGRTTGELFF. The CDR3, as DNA: TGTGCCAGCAGCTTAATCGGCCGGACGACCGGGGAGCTGTTTTTT.

This chain connects TRBV29-1 to TRBJ2-3, with 7 bases lining up with TRBD2. J was trimmed by 3 bases and V by 4 bases; bases with no gene match: 7. The CDR3 is 14 amino acids. CDR1 and CDR2 from the germline V gene are SQVTM and ANQGSEA. Written as DNA, the CDR3 is TGCAGCGTTGCCAGGACTAGTACGACAGATACGCAGTATTTT. It is translated as CSVARTSTTDTQYF.

The chain combines TRBV6-5 with TRBJ2-1; possible D gene TRBD2, 5 bases. Germline lookup yields CDR1 MNHEY and CDR2 SVGAGI. V was trimmed by 0 bases and J by 0 bases, leaving 9 bases between them. The CDR3 is 16 amino acids. The CDR3, as DNA: TGTGCCAGCAGTTACTCCCTAGCTGACTCCTACAATGAGCAGTTCTTC. This encodes CASSYSLADSYNEQFF.

This clone was detected only once. This rearrangement joins TRBV5-1 to TRBJ2-7; 11 bases are a match to TRBD2. This CDR3 has 17 amino acids. V shed 9 bases and J 2 bases; nucleotides not matched to a gene: 16. CDR1 and CDR2 from the germline V gene are SGHRS and YFSETQ. The CDR3 region is CATQLTTGTSGAYEQYF. For the CDR3, the DNA is TGCGCCACCCAGCTAACTACCGGGACTAGCGGAGCCTACGAGCAGTACTTC.